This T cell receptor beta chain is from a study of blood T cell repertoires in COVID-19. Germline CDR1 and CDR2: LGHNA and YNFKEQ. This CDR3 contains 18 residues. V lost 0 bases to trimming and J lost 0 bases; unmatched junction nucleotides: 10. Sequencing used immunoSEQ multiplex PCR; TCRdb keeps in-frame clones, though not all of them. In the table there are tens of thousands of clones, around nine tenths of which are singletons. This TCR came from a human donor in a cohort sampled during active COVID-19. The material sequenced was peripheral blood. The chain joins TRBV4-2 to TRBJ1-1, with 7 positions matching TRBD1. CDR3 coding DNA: TGTGCCAGCAGCCAAGATTGGAGGACAGGATCCATGAACACTGAAGCTTTCTTT. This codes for CASSQDWRTGSMNTEAFF.